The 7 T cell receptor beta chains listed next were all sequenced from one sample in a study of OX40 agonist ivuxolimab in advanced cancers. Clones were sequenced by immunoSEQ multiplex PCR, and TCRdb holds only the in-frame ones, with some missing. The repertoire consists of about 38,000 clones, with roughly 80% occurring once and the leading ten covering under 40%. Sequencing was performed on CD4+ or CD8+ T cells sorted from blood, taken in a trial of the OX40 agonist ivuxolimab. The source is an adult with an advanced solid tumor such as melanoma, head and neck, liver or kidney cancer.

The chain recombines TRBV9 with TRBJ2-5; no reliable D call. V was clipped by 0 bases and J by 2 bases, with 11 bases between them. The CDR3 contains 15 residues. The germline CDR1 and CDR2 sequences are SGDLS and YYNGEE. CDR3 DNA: TGTGCCAGCAGCGTAGGGTTGGGCGGACAAGAGACCCAGTACTTC. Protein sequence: CASSVGLGGQETQYF.

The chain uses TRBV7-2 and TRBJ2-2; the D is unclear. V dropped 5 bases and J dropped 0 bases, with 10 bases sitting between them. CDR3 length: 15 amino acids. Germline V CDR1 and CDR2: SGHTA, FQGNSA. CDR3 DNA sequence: TGTGCCAGCAGCCAGTCCCGAGCGAACACCGGGGAGCTGTTTTTT. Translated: CASSQSRANTGELFF.

The CDR3 nucleotides read TGTGCCAGCAGCCAAGATTTCACAGGGGAAGCCGGGGAGCTGTTTTTT. Its protein is CASSQDFTGEAGELFF. V gene TRBV4-2 combines with J gene TRBJ2-2; 7 positions match TRBD1. The ends lost 0 bases at V and 6 bases at J; junction bases unmatched: 7. The CDR3 is 16 amino acids. Germline CDR1 reads LGHNA; CDR2 reads YNFKEQ.

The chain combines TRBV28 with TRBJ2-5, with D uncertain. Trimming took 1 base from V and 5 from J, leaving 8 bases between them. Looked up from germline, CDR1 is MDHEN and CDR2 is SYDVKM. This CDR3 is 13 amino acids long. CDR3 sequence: CASSLFVAETQYF. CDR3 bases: TGTGCCAGCAGTTTATTTGTCGCGGAGACCCAGTACTTC.

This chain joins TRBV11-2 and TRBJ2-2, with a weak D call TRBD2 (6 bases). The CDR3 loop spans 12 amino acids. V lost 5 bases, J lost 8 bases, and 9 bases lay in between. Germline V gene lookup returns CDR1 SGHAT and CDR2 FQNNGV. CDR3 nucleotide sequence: TGTGCCAGCAGCAGGGCGGGAGGGGAGCTGTTTTTT. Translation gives CASSRAGGELFF.

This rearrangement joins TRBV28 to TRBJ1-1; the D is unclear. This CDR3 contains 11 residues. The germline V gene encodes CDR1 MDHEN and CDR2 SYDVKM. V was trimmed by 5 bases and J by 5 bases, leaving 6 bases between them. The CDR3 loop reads CASSGVTEAFF. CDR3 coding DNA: TGTGCCAGCAGTGGGGTGACTGAAGCTTTCTTT. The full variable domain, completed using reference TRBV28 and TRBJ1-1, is DVKVTQSSRYLVKRTGEKVFLECVQDMDHENMFWYRQDPGLGLRLIYFSYDVKMKEKGDIPEGYSVSREKKERFSLILESASTNQTSMYLCASSGVTEAFFGQGTRLTVV.

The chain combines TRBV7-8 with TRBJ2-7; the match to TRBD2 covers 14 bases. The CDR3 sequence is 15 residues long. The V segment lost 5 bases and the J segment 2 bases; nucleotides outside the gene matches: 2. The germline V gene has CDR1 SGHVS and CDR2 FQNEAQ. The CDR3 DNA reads TGTGCCAGCAGCCGACTAGCGGGGGGGCCCTACGAGCAGTACTTC. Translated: CASSRLAGGPYEQYF.